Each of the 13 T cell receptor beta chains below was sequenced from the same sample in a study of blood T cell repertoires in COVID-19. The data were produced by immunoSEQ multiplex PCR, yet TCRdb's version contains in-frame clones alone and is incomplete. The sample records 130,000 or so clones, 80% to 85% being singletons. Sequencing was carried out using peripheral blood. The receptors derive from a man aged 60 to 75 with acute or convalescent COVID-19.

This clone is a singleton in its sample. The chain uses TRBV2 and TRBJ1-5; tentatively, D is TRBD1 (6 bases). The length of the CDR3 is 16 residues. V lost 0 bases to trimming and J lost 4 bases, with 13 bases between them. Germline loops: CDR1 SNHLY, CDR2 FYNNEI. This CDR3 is CASSEALGTGNQPQHF. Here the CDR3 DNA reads TGTGCCAGCAGTGAAGCCTTAGGTACAGGGAATCAGCCCCAGCATTTT.

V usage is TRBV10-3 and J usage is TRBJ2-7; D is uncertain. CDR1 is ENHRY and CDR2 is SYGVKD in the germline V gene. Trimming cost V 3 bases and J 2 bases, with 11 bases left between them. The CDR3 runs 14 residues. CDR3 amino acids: CAISDPTRAYEQYF. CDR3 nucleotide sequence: TGTGCCATCAGTGACCCGACAAGAGCCTACGAGCAGTACTTC.

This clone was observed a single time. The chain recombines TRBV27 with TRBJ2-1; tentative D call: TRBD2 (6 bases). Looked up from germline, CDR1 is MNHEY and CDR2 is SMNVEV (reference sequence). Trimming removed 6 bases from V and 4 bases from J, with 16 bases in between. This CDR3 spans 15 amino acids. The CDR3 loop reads CASRKEGGGYNEQFF. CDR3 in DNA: TGTGCCAGCAGAAAGGAGGGTGGAGGATACAATGAGCAGTTCTTC.

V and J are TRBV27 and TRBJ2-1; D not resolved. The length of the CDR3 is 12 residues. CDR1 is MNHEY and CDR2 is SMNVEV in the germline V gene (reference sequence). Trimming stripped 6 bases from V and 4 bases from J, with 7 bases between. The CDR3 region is CASRTGYNEQFF. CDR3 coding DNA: TGTGCCAGCAGAACCGGGTACAATGAGCAGTTCTTC.

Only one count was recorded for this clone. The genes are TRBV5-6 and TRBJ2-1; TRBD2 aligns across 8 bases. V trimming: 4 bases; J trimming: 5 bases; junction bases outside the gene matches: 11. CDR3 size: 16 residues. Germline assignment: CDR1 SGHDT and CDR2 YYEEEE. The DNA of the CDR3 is TGTGCCAGCAGCCCACTTAGCGGGAATGTTAACAATGAGCAGTTCTTC. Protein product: CASSPLSGNVNNEQFF.

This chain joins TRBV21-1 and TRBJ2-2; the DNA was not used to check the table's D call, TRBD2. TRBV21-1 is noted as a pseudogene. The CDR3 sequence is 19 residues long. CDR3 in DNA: TGTGCCAGCAGCATCCTAGCGCTTACTACCTCGCAGAACACCGGGGAGCTGTTTTTT. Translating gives CASSILALTTSQNTGELFF.

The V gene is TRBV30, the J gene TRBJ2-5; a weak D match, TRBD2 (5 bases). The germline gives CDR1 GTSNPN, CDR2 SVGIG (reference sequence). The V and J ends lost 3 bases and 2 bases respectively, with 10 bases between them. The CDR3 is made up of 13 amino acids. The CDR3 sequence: CAWSRTPQETQYF. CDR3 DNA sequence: TGTGCCTGGAGCAGGACTCCACAAGAGACCCAGTACTTC.

The CDR3 region is CASSLAEVAGETQYF. The CDR3 DNA reads as TGTGCCAGCAGCTTAGCGGAGGTAGCTGGCGAGACCCAGTACTTC. The genes are TRBV7-2 and TRBJ2-5; D possibly corresponds to TRBD2 (5 bases). Trimming stripped 0 bases from V and 5 bases from J, with 13 bases between. The length of the CDR3 is 15 residues. CDR1 is SGHTA and CDR2 is FQGNSA in the germline V gene.

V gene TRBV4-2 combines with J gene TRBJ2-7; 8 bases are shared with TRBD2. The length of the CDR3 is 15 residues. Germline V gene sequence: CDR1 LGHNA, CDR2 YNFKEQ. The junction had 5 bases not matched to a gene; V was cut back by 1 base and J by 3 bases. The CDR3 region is CASSQASGLGYEQYF. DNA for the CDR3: TGTGCCAGCAGCCAAGCGTCGGGACTAGGCTACGAGCAGTACTTC.

The CDR3 loop is CASSQVRGSGGVYF. CDR3 DNA sequence: TGCGCCAGCAGCCAAGTACGCGGTAGCGGGGGTGTGTATTTT. This chain joins TRBV4-1 and TRBJ2-3, with TRBD2 identical over 9 bases. J lost 14 bases, V lost 1 base, and 10 bases had no gene match. This CDR3 contains 14 residues. The germline V gene encodes CDR1 MGHRA and CDR2 YSYEKL.

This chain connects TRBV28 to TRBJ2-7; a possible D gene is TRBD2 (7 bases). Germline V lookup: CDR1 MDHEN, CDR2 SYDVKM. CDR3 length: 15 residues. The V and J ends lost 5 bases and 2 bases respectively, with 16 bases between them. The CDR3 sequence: CASSDHGGPTYEQYF. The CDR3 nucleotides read TGTGCCAGCAGTGATCACGGGGGGCCCACCTACGAGCAGTACTTC.

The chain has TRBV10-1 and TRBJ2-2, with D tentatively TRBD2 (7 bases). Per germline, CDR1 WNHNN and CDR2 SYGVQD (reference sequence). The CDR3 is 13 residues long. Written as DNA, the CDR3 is TGCGAGGGGGGGGGCTGGTACACCGGGGAGCTGTTTTTT. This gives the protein CEGGGWYTGELFF.

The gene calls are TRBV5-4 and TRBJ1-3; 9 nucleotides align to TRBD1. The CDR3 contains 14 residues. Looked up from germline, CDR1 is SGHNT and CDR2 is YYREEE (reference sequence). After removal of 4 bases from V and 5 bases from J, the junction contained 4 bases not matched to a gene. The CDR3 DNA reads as TGTGCCAGCAGCCCAGGACAGGGGAGAAACACCATATATTTT. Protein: CASSPGQGRNTIYF.